This TCR beta chain was recovered during a study of T cell responses to AZD1222 COVID-19 vaccine. For the study at large: Pooled in the analysis were second doses at about 4 or about 12 weeks.

Sequencing was performed with immunoSEQ multiplex PCR; in TCRdb, only in-frame clones are kept and a portion is missing. The sample holds more than 85,000 clones, about 88% seen once. The germline CDR1 and CDR2 sequences are MNHEY and SMNVEV (reference sequence). V shed 1 base and J shed 4 bases, with 20 bases lying between them. The CDR3 covers 17 residues. Sequenced material: peripheral blood, taken on day 0 of AZD1222 vaccination. The V and J genes are TRBV27 and TRBJ2-7; D might be TRBD2 (6 bases). The TCR originated in an adult in good health. Written as DNA, the CDR3 is TGTGCCAGCAGTTTATTGGCGGGCGCGACCGGAGGGTACGAGCAGTACTTC. Protein sequence: CASSLLAGATGGYEQYF.